This T cell receptor beta chain emerged from a study of identical twins. Broader study findings: In zero-insertion analyses, partial confounding could arise from invariant MAIT and iNKT cells. Less excess twin sharing appeared in beta out-of-frame sequences.

Remarks on this clonotype: As yet, its antigen is unknown.

TCRdb independently ran MiXCR on the 5' RACE reads; one entry per CDR3 protein. This table has under 1 million distinct CDR3 sequences, 9% to 15% appearing once. With 5 bases removed from V and 2 bases from J, the gap between germline ends came to 12 bases. This CDR3 region has 14 residues. From germline, CDR1 is LNHDA and CDR2 SQIVND (reference sequence). The same sample was also studied in work on yellow fever vaccine responses in identical twins.

The sequenced sample was PBMCs. V and J are TRBV19 and TRBJ1-2; D unclear. The TCR was taken from a woman aged 18-29 years in good health. The CDR3 DNA reads TGTGCCAGTAGTCTCCGGGCTTCCAACTATGGCTACACCTTC. Translating gives CASSLRASNYGYTF.